Ten or more counts support the clone carrying this TCR beta chain. The data belong to a study of response to subunit inactivated influenza vaccine. The germline CDR1 and CDR2 sequences are SGHTA and FQGNSA. This CDR3 is 12 amino acids long. The V and J ends lost 0 bases and 6 bases respectively, with 4 bases between them. One entry per CDR3 protein, called by TCRdb with MiXCR from the RT-PCR reads. The top ten hold roughly 14% of the sample, which has about 530,000 distinct CDR3 sequences, 10% to 15% seen once. The TCR comes from a man aged 45 to 65 who received an inactivated influenza vaccine. The sample in question was PBMCs from blood, obtained 35 to 45 days after vaccination. The chain recombines TRBV7-2 with TRBJ2-3; D not certain. The CDR3 DNA sequence: TGTGCCAGCAGCTTAGCGAGGGATACGCAGTATTTT. Translating it yields CASSLARDTQYF.